This TCR beta chain was recovered during a study of cytomegalovirus exposure and HLA in healthy donors. General observations from the study: Sequencing depth across donors, presence/absence analyses assumed, was roughly uniform. Associated with HLA alleles at 0.05 false discovery rate in a later analysis were approximately 17,000 TCR beta sequences. TCR beta sequences reportedly predicted most subjects' HLA-A and HLA-B alleles accurately. According to the study, 150 to 200 TCR beta chains were cytomegalovirus-associated.

The PCR was carried out with 60 Vbeta primers and 13 Jbeta primers. Sequencing used immunoSEQ multiplex PCR; TCRdb keeps in-frame clones, though not all of them. The repertoire includes some 120,000 clones, about 70% of them detected once, and 0.87% sits in the top ten. Trimming stripped 6 bases from V and 9 bases from J, with 15 bases between. The CDR3 covers 13 residues. From germline, CDR1 is SGHTA and CDR2 FQGTGA. This clone is a singleton in its sample. Its cognate antigen is unknown. The source of this sequence is a woman in her twenties or thirties in good health and CMV-seronegative. V gene TRBV7-3 combines with J gene TRBJ1-5; possible D gene TRBD1, 5 bases. Specimen: PBMCs. CDR3 protein: CASSLTGGTPQHF. CDR3 nucleotide sequence: TGTGCCAGCAGTCTTACGGGAGGGACGCCCCAGCATTTT.